These 2 T cell receptor beta chains share one sample of origin, sequenced in a study of blood T cells in healthy people across ages. A second PCR of 7 to 11 cycles used a sample-barcoded 5' primer and a J-beta primer mix. Using its own MiXCR run on the 5' RACE reads, TCRdb lists one record per CDR3 protein. Among about 500,000 distinct CDR3 sequences, 20% to 30% were seen once, and the ten largest hold around 10%. The same specimen was also included in a second study, on T cells of mothers and their children.

The sample taken for sequencing was blood. The receptors derive from a boy between 5 and 17 years old in good health.

In this sample, this clonotype turned up a few times. The rearrangement joins TRBV7-2 to TRBJ1-4, with 10 bases matching TRBD1. The junction had 2 bases not matched to a gene; V was cut back by 3 bases and J by 7 bases. CDR1 and CDR2 from the germline V gene are SGHTA and FQGNSA. CDR3 length: 14 amino acids. In DNA, the CDR3 is TGTGCCAGCAGCTTCGGGGACAGGGGTGAAAAACTGTTTTTT. Protein product: CASSFGDRGEKLFF. Using reference TRBV7-2 and TRBJ1-4 for the parts outside the CDR3, the full variable domain is GAGVSQSPSNKVTEKGKDVELRCDPISGHTALYWYRQSLGQGLEFLIYFQGNSAPDKSGLPSDRFSAERTGGSVSTLTIQRTQQEDSAVYLCASSFGDRGEKLFFGSGTQLSVL.

The chain employs TRBV9 and TRBJ2-5, with 12 positions matching TRBD1. J was trimmed by 4 bases and V by 3 bases; bases with no gene match: 4. Germline V CDR1 and CDR2: SGDLS, YYNGEE. The CDR3 spans 15 residues. The CDR3 DNA is TGTGCCAGCAGCGACGAGGGACAGGGGGCAGAGACCCAGTACTTC. The encoded protein is CASSDEGQGAETQYF.